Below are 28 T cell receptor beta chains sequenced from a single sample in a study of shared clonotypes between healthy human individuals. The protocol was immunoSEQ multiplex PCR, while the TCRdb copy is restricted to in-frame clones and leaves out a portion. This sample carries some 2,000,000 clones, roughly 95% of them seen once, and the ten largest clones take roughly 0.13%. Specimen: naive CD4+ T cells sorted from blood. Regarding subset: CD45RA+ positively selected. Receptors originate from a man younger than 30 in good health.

In DNA, the CDR3 is TGTGCCAGCAGCCTATGTGAACTGGAAGACGCTGGAAACACCATATATTTT. This codes for CASSLCELEDAGNTIYF. The rearrangement joins TRBV11-3 to TRBJ1-3, with D unclear. Germline CDR1 is SGHNT and CDR2 is YENEEA. Trimming took off 5 bases at V and 2 bases at J, with 19 bases between the two ends. The CDR3 sequence is 17 residues long.

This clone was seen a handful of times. DNA for the CDR3: TGTGCCTGGAGTTTGGGGAAAGATTCACCCCTCCACTTT. This encodes CAWSLGKDSPLHF. V and J are TRBV30 and TRBJ1-6; D uncertain. The CDR3 covers 13 residues. Trimming stripped 2 bases from V and 8 bases from J, with 10 bases between. CDR1 is GTSNPN and CDR2 is SVGIG in the germline V gene (reference sequence).

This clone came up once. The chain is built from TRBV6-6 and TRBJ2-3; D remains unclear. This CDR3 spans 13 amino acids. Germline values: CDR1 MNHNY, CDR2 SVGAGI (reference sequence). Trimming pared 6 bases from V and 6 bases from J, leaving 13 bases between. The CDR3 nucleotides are TGTGCCAGCAGCCTTACTAATAGCGATACGCAGTATTTT. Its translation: CASSLTNSDTQYF.

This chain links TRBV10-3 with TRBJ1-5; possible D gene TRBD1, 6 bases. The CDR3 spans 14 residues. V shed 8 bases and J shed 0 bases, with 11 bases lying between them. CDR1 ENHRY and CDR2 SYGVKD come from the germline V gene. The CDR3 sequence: CAIGGQPSNQPQHF. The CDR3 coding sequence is TGTGCCATCGGAGGACAGCCTAGCAATCAGCCCCAGCATTTT.

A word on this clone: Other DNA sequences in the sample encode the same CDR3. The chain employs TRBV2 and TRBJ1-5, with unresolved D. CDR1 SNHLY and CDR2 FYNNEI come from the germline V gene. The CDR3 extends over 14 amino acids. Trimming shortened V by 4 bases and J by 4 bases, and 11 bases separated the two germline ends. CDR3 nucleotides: TGTGCCAGCAGTGGCGTTGAGGGAAATCAGCCCCAGCATTTT. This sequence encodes CASSGVEGNQPQHF.

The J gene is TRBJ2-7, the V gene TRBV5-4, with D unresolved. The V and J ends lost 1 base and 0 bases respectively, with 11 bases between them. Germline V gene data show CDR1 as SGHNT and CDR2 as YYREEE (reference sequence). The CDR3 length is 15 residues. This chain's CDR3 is CASSLISRSSYEQYF. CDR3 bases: TGTGCCAGCAGCTTGATTAGCCGAAGCTCCTACGAGCAGTACTTC.

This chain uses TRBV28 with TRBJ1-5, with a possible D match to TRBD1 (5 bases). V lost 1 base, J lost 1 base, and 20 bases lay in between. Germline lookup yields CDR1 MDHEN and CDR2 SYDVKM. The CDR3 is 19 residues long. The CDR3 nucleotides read TGTGCCAGCAGTTTATTATTCCAGGCGGGACCTACCAGCAATCAGCCCCAGCATTTT. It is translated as CASSLLFQAGPTSNQPQHF.

The CDR3 DNA follows: TGTGCCGGAAAAGAAAGCTCCTATAATTCACCCCTCCACTTT. Its translation: CAGKESSYNSPLHF. The V call is TRBV6-6, the J call TRBJ1-6; no clear D. V was clipped by 11 bases and J by 0 bases, with 11 bases between them. The V gene's germline CDR1 is MNHNY and CDR2 SVGAGI (reference sequence). This CDR3 comprises 14 residues.

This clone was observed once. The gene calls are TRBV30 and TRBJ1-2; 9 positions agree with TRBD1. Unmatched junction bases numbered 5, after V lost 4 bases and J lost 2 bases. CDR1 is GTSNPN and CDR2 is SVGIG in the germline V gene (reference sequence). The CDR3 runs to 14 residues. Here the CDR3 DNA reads TGTGCCTGGACCCACACAGGGGGCAACTATGGCTACACCTTC. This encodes CAWTHTGGNYGYTF.

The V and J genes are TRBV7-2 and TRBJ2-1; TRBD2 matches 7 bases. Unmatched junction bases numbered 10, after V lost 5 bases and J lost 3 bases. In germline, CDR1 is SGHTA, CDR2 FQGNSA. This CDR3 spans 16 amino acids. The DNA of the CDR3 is TGTGCCAGCAGCCCCGAACCCGGACTAGTCTACAATGAGCAGTTCTTC. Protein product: CASSPEPGLVYNEQFF. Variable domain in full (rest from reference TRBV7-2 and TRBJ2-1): GAGVSQSPSNKVTEKGKDVELRCDPISGHTALYWYRQSLGQGLEFLIYFQGNSAPDKSGLPSDRFSAERTGGSVSTLTIQRTQQEDSAVYLCASSPEPGLVYNEQFFGPGTRLTVL.

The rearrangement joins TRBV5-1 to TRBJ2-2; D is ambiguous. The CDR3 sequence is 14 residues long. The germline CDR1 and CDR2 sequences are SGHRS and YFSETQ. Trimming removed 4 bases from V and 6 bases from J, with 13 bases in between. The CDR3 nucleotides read TGCGCCAGCAGCACGTCTAGTAATGCCGGGGAGCTGTTTTTT. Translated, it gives CASSTSSNAGELFF. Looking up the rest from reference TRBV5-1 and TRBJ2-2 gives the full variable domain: KAGVTQTPRYLIKTRGQQVTLSCSPISGHRSVSWYQQTPGQGLQFLFEYFSETQRNKGNFPGRFSGRQFSNSRSEMNVSTLELGDSALYLCASSTSSNAGELFFGEGSRLTVL.

Here the CDR3 DNA reads TGTGCCTGGAGGACAGGCGGACGCGCGGAACTGTTTTTT. Translation: CAWRTGGRAELFF. The V and J genes are TRBV30 and TRBJ1-4; TRBD1 might be the D (6 bases). The V gene's germline CDR1 is GTSNPN and CDR2 SVGIG (reference sequence). The CDR3 spans 13 residues. The V and J ends lost 3 bases and 12 bases respectively, with 17 bases between them.

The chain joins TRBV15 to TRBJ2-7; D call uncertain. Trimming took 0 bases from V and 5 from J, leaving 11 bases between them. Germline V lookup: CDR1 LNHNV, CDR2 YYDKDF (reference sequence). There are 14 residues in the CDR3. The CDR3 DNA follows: TGTGCCACCAGCAGAGATGAACCTTCCCACGAGCAGTACTTC. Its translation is CATSRDEPSHEQYF.

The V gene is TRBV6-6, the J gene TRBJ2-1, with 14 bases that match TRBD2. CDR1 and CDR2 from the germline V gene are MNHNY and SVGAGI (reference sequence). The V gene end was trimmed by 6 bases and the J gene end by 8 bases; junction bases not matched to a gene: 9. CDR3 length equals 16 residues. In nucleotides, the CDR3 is TGTGCCAGCAGCACACCCGGGACTAGCGGGAGCTATGAGCAGTTCTTC. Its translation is CASSTPGTSGSYEQFF.

The CDR3 DNA reads as TGTGCCAGCAGTTCCCAGCGGGGCGAGCAGTTCTTC. It is translated as CASSSQRGEQFF. The V call is TRBV28, the J call TRBJ2-1; 7 nucleotides match TRBD2. Germline V gene data show CDR1 as MDHEN and CDR2 as SYDVKM. Trimming at V came to 4 bases and at J to 10 bases, leaving 4 bases not matched to a gene. The CDR3 spans 12 residues.

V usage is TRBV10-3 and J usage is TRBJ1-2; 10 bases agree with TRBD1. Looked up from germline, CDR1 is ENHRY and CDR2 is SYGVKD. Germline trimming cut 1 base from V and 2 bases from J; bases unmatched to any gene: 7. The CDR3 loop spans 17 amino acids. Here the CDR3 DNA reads TGTGCCATCAGTGAGTTTGGGACAGGGGATAGAAACTATGGCTACACCTTC. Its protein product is CAISEFGTGDRNYGYTF.

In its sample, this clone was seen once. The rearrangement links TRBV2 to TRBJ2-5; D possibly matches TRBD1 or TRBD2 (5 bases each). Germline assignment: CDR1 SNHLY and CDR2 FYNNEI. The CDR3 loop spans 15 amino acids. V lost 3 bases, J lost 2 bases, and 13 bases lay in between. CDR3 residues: CASSERGEGQETQYF. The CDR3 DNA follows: TGTGCCAGCAGTGAGAGGGGAGAGGGGCAAGAGACCCAGTACTTC.

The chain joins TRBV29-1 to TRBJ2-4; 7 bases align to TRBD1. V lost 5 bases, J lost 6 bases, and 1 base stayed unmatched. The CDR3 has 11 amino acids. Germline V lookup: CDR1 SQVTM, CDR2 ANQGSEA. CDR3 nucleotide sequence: TGCAGCGTTAAGGGGGCAAACATTCAGTACTTC. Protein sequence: CSVKGANIQYF.

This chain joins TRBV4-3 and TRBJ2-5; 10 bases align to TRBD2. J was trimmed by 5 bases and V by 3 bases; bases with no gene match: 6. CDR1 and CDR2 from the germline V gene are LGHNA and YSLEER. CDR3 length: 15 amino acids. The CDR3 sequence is CASSQGLALFETQYF. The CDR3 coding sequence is TGCGCCAGCAGCCAGGGACTAGCGCTCTTTGAGACCCAGTACTTC.

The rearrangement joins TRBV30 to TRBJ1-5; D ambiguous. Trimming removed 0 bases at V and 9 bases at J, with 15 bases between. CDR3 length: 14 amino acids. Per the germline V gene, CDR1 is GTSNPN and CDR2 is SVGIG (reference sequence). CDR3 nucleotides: TGTGCCTGGAGTGTAGGGCACCCAAATATGCCCCAGCATTTT. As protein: CAWSVGHPNMPQHF.

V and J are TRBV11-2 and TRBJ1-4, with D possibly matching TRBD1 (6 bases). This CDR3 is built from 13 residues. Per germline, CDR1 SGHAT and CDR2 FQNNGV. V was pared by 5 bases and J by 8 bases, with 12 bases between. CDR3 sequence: CASSKQGGEKLFF. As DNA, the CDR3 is TGTGCCAGCAGCAAACAGGGTGGAGAAAAACTGTTTTTT.

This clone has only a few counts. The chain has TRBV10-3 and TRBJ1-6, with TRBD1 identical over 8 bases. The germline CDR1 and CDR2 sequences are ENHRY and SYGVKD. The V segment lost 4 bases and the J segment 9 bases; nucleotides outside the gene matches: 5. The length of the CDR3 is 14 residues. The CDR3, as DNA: TGTGCCATCAGTGTTGAGGACAGGGTTTCACCCCTCCACTTT. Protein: CAISVEDRVSPLHF.

CDR3 DNA: TGCAGCGCCGGGACAGGACGGGAAATGAACACTGAAGCTTTCTTT. The encoded protein is CSAGTGREMNTEAFF. This chain connects TRBV29-1 to TRBJ1-1; 8 nucleotides agree with TRBD1. The V and J ends lost 7 bases and 0 bases, in that order; junction bases with no gene match: 10. This CDR3 spans 15 amino acids. Germline assignment: CDR1 SQVTM and CDR2 ANQGSEA.

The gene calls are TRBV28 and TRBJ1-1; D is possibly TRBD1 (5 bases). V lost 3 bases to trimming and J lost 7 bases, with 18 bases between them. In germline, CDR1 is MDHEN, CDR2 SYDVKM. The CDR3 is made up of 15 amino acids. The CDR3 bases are TGTGCCAGCAGTTTGGCCGTGGGGGGGATGGGTGAAGCTTTCTTT. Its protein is CASSLAVGGMGEAFF.

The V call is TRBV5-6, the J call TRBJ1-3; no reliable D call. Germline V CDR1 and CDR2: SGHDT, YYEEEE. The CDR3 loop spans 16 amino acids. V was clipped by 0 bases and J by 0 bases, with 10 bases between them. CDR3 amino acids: CASSLAPGSSGNTIYF. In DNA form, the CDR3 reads TGTGCCAGCAGCTTGGCCCCGGGCAGCTCTGGAAACACCATATATTTT.

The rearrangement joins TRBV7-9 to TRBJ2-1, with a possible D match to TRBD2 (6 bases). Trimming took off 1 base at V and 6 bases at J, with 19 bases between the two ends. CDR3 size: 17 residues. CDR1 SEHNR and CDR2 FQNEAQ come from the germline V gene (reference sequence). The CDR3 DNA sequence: TGTGCCAGCAGCTTAGAGGGAGGAGGTTTGGGAGTCAATGAGCAGTTCTTC. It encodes CASSLEGGGLGVNEQFF.

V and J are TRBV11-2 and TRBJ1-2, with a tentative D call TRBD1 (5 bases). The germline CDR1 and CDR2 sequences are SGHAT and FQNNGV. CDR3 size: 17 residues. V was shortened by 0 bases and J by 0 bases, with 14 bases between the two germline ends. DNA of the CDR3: TGTGCCAGCAGCTTAGAAAGCAGGGTCCTGCCTAACTATGGCTACACCTTC. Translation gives CASSLESRVLPNYGYTF.

The CDR3 sequence is CASTTAQGWEAFF. The CDR3 region has the DNA TGTGCCAGCACCACGGCCCAAGGATGGGAAGCTTTCTTT. The V gene is TRBV7-9, the J gene TRBJ1-1; D not resolved. CDR1 SEHNR and CDR2 FQNEAQ come from the germline V gene (reference sequence). V lost 7 bases and J 8 bases, leaving 17 bases between the germline ends. This CDR3 is built from 13 residues.